This T cell receptor (beta chain) was retrieved from a study of T cell responses to AZD1222 COVID-19 vaccine. Study in general: Researchers grouped second doses given at about 4 or about 12 weeks into one pool. Broader study findings: The study reported that nearly half of spike-specific TCRs target unmutated variant regions. Rises in breadth and depth of Spike-specific TCRs came after two AZD1222 doses. Baseline serology detected seropositivity in only 5 or 6 AZD1222 recipients.

This CDR3 has 15 amino acids. Trimming took off 0 bases at V and 7 bases at J, with 13 bases between the two ends. Germline loops: CDR1 SGHDN, CDR2 FVKESK. The table came from immunoSEQ multiplex PCR; TCRdb's copy has only in-frame clones and leaves some out. Altogether fewer than 100,000 clones are present, roughly nine tenths being singletons, with the ten largest covering roughly an eighth. Of note for this clone: Its target is not known.

The chain carries TRBV14 and TRBJ2-1, with D perhaps matching TRBD1 (5 bases). The origin of this receptor is an adult in good health. The source was peripheral blood, collected on day 0 of AZD1222 vaccination. CDR3 region: CASSQDREHSNEQFF. In nucleotides, the CDR3 is TGTGCCAGCAGCCAAGACAGGGAACACTCGAATGAGCAGTTCTTC.